This T cell receptor (beta chain) was found in a study of cytomegalovirus exposure and HLA in healthy donors. This clone turned up a few times. Germline is not matched at one junction end, which may reflect a read error. Different DNA sequences within this sample yield the same CDR3. Germline CDR1 and CDR2: GTSNPN and SVGIG (reference sequence). The CDR3 sequence is 14 residues long. This PCR relied on a set of 60 Vbeta primers and 13 Jbeta primers. Data came from immunoSEQ multiplex PCR; TCRdb stores just in-frame clones and leaves some out. The data contain 95,000 to 150,000 clones, 15% to 20% of them seen just once; the ten biggest clones take up 2.9%.

Sequencing was done on a sample of PBMCs. The chain combines TRBV30 with TRBJ2-3; TRBD2 aligns across 8 bases. The TCR was taken from a female donor in good health and CMV-seropositive. The CDR3 loop reads CAWSVSGSTDTQYF. For the CDR3, the DNA is TGTGCCTGGAGTGTAAGCGGGAGCACCGATACGCAGTATTTT. The full variable domain, in which reference TRBV30 and TRBJ2-3 provide the parts outside the CDR3, is SQTIHQWPATLVQPVGSPLSLECTVEGTSNPNLYWYRQAAGRGLQLLFYSVGIGQISSEVPQNLSASRPQDRQFILSSKKLLLSDSGFYLCAWSVSGSTDTQYFGPGTRLTVL.